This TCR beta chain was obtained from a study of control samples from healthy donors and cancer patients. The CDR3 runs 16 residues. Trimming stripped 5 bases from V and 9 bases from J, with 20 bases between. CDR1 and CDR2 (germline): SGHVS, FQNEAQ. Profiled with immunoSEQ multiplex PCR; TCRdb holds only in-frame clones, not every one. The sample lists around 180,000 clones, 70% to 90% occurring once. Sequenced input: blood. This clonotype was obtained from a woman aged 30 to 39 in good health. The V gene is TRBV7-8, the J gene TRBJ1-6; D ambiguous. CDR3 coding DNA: TGTGCCAGCAGCCCAGTGATAACAGCCGCGGCTTCACCCCTCCACTTT. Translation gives CASSPVITAAASPLHF. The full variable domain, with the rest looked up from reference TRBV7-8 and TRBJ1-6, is GAGVSQSPRYKVAKRGQDVALRCDPISGHVSLFWYQQALGQGPEFLTYFQNEAQLDKSGLPSDRFFAERPEGSVSTLKIQRTQQEDSAVYLCASSPVITAAASPLHFGNGTRLTVT.